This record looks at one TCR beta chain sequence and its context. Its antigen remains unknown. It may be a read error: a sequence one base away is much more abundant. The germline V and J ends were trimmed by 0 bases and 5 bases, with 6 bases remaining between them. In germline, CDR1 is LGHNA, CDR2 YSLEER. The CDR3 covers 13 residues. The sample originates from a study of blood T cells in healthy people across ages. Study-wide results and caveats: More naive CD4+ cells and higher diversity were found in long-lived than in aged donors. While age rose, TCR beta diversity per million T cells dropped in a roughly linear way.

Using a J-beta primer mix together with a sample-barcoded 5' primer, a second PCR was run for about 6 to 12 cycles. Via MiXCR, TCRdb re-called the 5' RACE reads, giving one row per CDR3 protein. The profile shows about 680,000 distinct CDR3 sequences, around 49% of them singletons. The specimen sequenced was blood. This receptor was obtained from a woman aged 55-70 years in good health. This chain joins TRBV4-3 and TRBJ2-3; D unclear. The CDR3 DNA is TGCGCCAGCAGCCAAGATATGGGAGATACGCAGTATTTT. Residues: CASSQDMGDTQYF.